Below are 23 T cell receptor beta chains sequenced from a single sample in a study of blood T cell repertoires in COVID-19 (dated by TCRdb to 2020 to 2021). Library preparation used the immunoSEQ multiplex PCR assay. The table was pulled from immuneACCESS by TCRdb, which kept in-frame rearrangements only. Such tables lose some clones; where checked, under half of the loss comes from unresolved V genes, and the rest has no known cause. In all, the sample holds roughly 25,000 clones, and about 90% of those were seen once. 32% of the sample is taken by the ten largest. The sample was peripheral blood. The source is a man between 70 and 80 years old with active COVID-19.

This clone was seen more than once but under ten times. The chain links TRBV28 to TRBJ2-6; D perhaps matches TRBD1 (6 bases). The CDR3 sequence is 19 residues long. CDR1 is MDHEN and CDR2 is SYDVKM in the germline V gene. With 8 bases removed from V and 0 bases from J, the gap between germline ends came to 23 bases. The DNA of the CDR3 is TGTGCCAGCGGACCTTTTGGGGCAGGGGTGAACTCTGGGGCCAACGTCCTGACTTTC. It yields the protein CASGPFGAGVNSGANVLTF.

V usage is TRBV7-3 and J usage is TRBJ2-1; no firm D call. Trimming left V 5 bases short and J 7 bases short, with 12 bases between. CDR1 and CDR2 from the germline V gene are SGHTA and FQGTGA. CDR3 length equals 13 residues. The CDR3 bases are TGTGCCAGCAGCCCCGTCCCCGGGAATGAGCAGTTCTTC. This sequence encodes CASSPVPGNEQFF.

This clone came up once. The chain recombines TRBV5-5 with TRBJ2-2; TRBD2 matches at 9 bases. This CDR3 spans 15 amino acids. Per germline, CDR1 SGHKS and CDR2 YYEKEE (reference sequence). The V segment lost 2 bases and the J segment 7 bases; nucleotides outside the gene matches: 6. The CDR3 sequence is CASSLTAGGNGELFF. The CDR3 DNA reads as TGTGCCAGCAGCTTAACGGCGGGGGGGAACGGGGAGCTGTTTTTT.

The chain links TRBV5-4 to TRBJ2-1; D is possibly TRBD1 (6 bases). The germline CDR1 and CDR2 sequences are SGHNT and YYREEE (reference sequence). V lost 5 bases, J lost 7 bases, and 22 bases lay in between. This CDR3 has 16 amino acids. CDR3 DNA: TGTGCCAGCAGTTCAACCAGGGGTGGCCCGGGTAATGAGCAGTTCTTC. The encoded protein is CASSSTRGGPGNEQFF.

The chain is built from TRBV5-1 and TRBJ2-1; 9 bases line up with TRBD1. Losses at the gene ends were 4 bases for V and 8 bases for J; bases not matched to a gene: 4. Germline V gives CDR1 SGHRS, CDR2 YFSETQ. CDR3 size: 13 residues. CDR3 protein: CASSRDRADEQFF. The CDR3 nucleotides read TGCGCCAGCAGCCGGGACAGGGCCGATGAGCAGTTCTTC.

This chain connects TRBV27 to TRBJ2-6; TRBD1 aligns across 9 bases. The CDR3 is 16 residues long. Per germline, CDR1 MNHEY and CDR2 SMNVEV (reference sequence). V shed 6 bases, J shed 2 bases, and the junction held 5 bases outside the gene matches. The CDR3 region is CASRATGGAGANVLTF. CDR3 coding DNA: TGTGCCAGCAGGGCCACAGGGGGCGCTGGGGCCAACGTCCTGACTTTC.

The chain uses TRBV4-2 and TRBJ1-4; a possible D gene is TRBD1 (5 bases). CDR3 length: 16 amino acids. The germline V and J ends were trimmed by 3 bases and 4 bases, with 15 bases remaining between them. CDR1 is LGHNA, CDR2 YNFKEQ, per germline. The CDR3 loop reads CASSHGTTGVNEKLFF. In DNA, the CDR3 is TGTGCCAGCAGCCATGGTACGACGGGGGTTAATGAAAAACTGTTTTTT.

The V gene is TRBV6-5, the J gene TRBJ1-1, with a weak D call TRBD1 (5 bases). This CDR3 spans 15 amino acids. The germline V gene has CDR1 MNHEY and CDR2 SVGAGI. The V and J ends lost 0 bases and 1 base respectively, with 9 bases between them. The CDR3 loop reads CASSYSRQGNTEAFF. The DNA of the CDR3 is TGTGCCAGCAGTTACTCGAGGCAGGGGAACACTGAAGCTTTCTTT.

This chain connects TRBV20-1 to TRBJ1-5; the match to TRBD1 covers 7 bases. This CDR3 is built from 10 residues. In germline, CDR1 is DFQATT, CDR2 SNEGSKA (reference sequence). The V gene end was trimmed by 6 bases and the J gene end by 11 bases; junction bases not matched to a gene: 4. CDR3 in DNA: TGCAGTGCAGGGGGCCGGTCCCAGCATTTT. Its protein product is CSAGGRSQHF.

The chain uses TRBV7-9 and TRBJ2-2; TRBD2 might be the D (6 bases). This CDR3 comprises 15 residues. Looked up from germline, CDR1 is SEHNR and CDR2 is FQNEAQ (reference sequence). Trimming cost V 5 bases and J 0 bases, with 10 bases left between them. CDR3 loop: CASSGGSANTGELFF. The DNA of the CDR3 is TGTGCCAGCAGCGGGGGGTCCGCGAACACCGGGGAGCTGTTTTTT.

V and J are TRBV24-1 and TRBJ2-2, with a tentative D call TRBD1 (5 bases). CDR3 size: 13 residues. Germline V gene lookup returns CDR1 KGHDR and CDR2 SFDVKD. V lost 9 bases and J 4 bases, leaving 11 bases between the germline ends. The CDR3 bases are TGTGCCACCGACACAGGAGTCACCGGGGAGCTGTTTTTT. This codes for CATDTGVTGELFF.

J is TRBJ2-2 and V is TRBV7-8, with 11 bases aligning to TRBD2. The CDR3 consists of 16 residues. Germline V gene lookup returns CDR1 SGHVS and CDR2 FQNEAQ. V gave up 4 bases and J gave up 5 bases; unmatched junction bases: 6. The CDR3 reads CASSSRLAGRTGELFF. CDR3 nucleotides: TGTGCCAGCAGCTCGCGACTAGCGGGGAGGACCGGGGAGCTGTTTTTT. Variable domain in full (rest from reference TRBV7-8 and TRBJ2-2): GAGVSQSPRYKVAKRGQDVALRCDPISGHVSLFWYQQALGQGPEFLTYFQNEAQLDKSGLPSDRFFAERPEGSVSTLKIQRTQQEDSAVYLCASSSRLAGRTGELFFGEGSRLTVL.

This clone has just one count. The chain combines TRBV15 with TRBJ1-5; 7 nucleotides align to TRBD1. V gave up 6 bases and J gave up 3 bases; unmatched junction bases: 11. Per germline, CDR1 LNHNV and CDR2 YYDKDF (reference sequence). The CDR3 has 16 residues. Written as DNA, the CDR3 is TGTGCCACCAGTACCGGGACAGCCCGGACCAATCAGCCCCAGCATTTT. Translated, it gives CATSTGTARTNQPQHF.

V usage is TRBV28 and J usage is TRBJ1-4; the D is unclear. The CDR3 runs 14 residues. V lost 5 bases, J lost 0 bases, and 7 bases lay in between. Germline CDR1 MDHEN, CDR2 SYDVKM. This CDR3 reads CASSMYATNEKLFF. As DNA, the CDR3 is TGTGCCAGCAGTATGTATGCAACTAATGAAAAACTGTTTTTT. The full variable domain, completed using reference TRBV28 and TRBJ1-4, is DVKVTQSSRYLVKRTGEKVFLECVQDMDHENMFWYRQDPGLGLRLIYFSYDVKMKEKGDIPEGYSVSREKKERFSLILESASTNQTSMYLCASSMYATNEKLFFGSGTQLSVL.

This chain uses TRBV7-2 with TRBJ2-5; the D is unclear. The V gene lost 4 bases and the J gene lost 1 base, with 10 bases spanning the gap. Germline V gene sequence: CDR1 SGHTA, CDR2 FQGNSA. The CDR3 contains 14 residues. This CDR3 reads CASSSRNLQETQYF. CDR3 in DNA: TGTGCCAGCAGCTCGCGTAACCTCCAAGAGACCCAGTACTTC.

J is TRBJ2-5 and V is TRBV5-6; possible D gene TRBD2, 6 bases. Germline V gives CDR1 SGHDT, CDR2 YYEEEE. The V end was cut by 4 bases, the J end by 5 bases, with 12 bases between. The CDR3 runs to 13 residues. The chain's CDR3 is CASSVRTIETQYF. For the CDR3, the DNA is TGTGCCAGCAGCGTTAGGACTATTGAGACCCAGTACTTC. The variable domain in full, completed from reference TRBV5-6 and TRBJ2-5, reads DAGVTQSPTHLIKTRGQQVTLRCSPKSGHDTVSWYQQALGQGPQFIFQYYEEEERQRGNFPDRFSGHQFPNYSSELNVNALLLGDSALYLCASSVRTIETQYFGPGTRLLVL.

CDR3 protein: CASSFLAGINTGELFF. The CDR3 nucleotides are TGCGCCAGCAGCTTTCTAGCGGGAATCAACACCGGGGAGCTGTTTTTT. The chain links TRBV5-1 to TRBJ2-2; TRBD2 matches at 9 bases. CDR3 size: 16 residues. The germline gives CDR1 SGHRS, CDR2 YFSETQ. Trimming at V came to 2 bases and at J to 2 bases, leaving 4 bases not matched to a gene.

The CDR3, as DNA: TGTGCCAGCAGTTACCGCCGACTCGGATACGAGCAGTACTTC. Amino acids: CASSYRRLGYEQYF. The chain uses TRBV6-5 and TRBJ2-7; D uncertain. V lost 2 bases to trimming and J lost 4 bases, with 12 bases between them. The CDR3 length is 14 residues. Germline V gene lookup returns CDR1 MNHEY and CDR2 SVGAGI.

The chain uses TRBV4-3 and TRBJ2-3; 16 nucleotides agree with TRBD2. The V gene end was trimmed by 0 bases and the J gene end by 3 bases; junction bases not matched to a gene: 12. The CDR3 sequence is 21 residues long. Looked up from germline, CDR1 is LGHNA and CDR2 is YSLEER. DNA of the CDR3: TGCGCCAGCAGCCAAGACCCCGCGGGACTAGCGGGAGGGCTGGGGACAGATACGCAGTATTTT. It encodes CASSQDPAGLAGGLGTDTQYF.

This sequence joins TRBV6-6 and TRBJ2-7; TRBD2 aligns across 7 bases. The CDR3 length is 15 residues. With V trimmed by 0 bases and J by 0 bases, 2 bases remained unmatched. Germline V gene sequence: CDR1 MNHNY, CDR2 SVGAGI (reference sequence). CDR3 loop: CASSYSGLSSYEQYF. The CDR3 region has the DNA TGTGCCAGCAGTTACTCGGGACTAAGCTCCTACGAGCAGTACTTC.

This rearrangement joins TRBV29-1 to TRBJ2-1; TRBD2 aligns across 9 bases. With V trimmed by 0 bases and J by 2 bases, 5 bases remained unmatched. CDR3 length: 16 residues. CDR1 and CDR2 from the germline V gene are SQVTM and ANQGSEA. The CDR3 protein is CSVEETSGWTYNEQFF. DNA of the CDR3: TGCAGCGTTGAAGAAACTAGCGGGTGGACCTACAATGAGCAGTTCTTC.

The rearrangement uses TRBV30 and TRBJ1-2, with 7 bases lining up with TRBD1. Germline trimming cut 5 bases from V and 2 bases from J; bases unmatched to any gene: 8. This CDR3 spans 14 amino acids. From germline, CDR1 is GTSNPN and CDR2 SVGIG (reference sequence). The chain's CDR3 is CAWGRDSLNYGYTF. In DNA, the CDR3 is TGTGCCTGGGGGCGGGACAGCCTGAACTATGGCTACACCTTC. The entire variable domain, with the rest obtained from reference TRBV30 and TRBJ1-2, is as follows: SQTIHQWPATLVQPVGSPLSLECTVEGTSNPNLYWYRQAAGRGLQLLFYSVGIGQISSEVPQNLSASRPQDRQFILSSKKLLLSDSGFYLCAWGRDSLNYGYTFGSGTRLTVV.

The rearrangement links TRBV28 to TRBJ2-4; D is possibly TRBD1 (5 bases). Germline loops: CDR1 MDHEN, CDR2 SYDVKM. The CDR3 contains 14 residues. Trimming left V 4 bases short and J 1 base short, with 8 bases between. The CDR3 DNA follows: TGTGCCAGCAGTTATGGGGCGGCCAAAAACATTCAGTACTTC. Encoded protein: CASSYGAAKNIQYF.